The 19 T cell receptor beta chains below were found in one sample sequenced in a study of CD8 T cells in ankylosing spondylitis (dated by TCRdb to the late 2010s). No antigen has been assigned to these receptors. The study at large found these results: A TCR beta motif of about 8 highly homologous amino acid variants appeared characteristic of blood from ankylosing spondylitis patients.

The receptor library was made with 5' RACE. The run used an Illumina HiSeq 2500. TCRdb itself trimmed the public reads at Q25 with fastp, ran MiXCR and retained productive beta chains. Identical CDR3 protein sequences are pooled into one entry, listed with their most common genes and DNA. This sample is represented by about 840,000 distinct CDR3 sequences; roughly 10% of them were singletons. The biggest ten clones account for about 0.49% of the sample. What was sequenced was blood, either unsorted or a sorted T cell fraction (not recorded which). The origin of the receptors is a male donor with ankylosing spondylitis.

V gene TRBV20-1 combines with J gene TRBJ1-1, with no clear D. Germline CDR1 and CDR2: DFQATT and SNEGSKA (reference sequence). This CDR3 is built from 13 residues. Trimming pared 3 bases from V and 1 base from J, leaving 9 bases between. CDR3 protein: CSARINSNTEAFF. In DNA form, the CDR3 reads TGCAGTGCTAGGATCAACTCGAACACTGAAGCTTTCTTT.

Here the CDR3 reads CASSLGGLAAFSSYEQYF. CDR3 nucleotides: TGTGCCAGCAGCTTAGGAGGACTAGCGGCCTTCAGCTCCTACGAGCAGTACTTC. The chain carries TRBV11-2 and TRBJ2-7; 10 positions agree with TRBD2. Germline CDR1 SGHAT, CDR2 FQNNGV. Trimming removed 1 base from V and 0 bases from J; junction bases left unmatched: 9. The CDR3 length is 18 residues.

There are many counts of this clonotype. The rearrangement joins TRBV20-1 to TRBJ2-5; the match to TRBD2 covers 8 bases. From germline, CDR1 is DFQATT and CDR2 SNEGSKA (reference sequence). The CDR3 spans 16 residues. V shed 0 bases and J 2 bases; nucleotides not matched to a gene: 8. The CDR3: CSARDRGSGAQETQYF. The CDR3 DNA follows: TGCAGTGCTAGAGATCGGGGTAGCGGGGCACAAGAGACCCAGTACTTC.

This clonotype was seen only a few times. This chain connects TRBV10-1 to TRBJ2-1, with D possibly being TRBD2 (6 bases). V lost 3 bases to trimming and J lost 4 bases, with 10 bases between them. The CDR3 is 14 amino acids. Germline V gene lookup returns CDR1 WNHNN and CDR2 SYGVQD (reference sequence). This chain's CDR3 is CASSEEGRYNEQFF. The CDR3 DNA follows: TGCGCCAGCAGTGAAGAAGGGAGGTACAATGAGCAGTTCTTC.

This chain uses TRBV4-2 with TRBJ1-2; 9 bases fit TRBD1. CDR1 and CDR2 (germline): LGHNA, YNFKEQ. With 3 bases clipped from V and 7 bases from J, the junction kept 9 bases outside the gene matches. This CDR3 is built from 15 residues. The CDR3 DNA is TGTGCCAGCAGCCAGGTCTCCGGGACAGGGTTTGGCTACACCTTC. It encodes CASSQVSGTGFGYTF.

The rearrangement links TRBV4-3 to TRBJ2-7, with D tentatively TRBD1 (6 bases). Per the germline V gene, CDR1 is LGHNA and CDR2 is YSLEER. The CDR3 sequence is 14 residues long. Trimming shortened V by 3 bases and J by 2 bases, and 11 bases separated the two germline ends. This CDR3 reads CASSQGQQTYEQYF. The CDR3 nucleotides are TGCGCCAGCAGCCAGGGACAACAAACCTACGAGCAGTACTTC.

CDR3 amino acids: CASSQRINRGGTEAFF. The DNA of the CDR3 is TGCGCCAGCAGCCAGAGAATTAACAGGGGCGGCACTGAAGCTTTCTTT. The V gene is TRBV4-3, the J gene TRBJ1-1; 7 nucleotides line up with TRBD1. Germline loops: CDR1 LGHNA, CDR2 YSLEER. The CDR3 contains 16 residues. The V and J ends lost 3 bases and 4 bases, in that order; junction bases with no gene match: 11.

The V call is TRBV28, the J call TRBJ2-3; 9 nucleotides align to TRBD1. After removal of 6 bases from V and 4 bases from J, the junction contained 5 bases not matched to a gene. CDR1 is MDHEN, CDR2 SYDVKM, per germline. This CDR3 comprises 14 residues. The CDR3 loop is CASRDRGGSDTQYF. The CDR3 nucleotides read TGTGCCAGCAGGGACAGGGGTGGTTCAGATACGCAGTATTTT.

The chain carries TRBV6-1 and TRBJ2-1; D is ambiguous. Germline CDR1 is MNHNS and CDR2 is SASEGT. The CDR3 is 15 amino acids. The V and J ends lost 0 bases and 2 bases respectively, with 8 bases between them. The CDR3 nucleotides read TGTGCCAGCAGTGAAGCAGCCCCACCCTACAATGAGCAGTTCTTC. Translated: CASSEAAPPYNEQFF.

This clonotype was counted at least ten times. The chain recombines TRBV6-2 or TRBV6-3 with TRBJ1-5; D gene uncertain. The CDR3 contains 12 residues. V lost 2 bases, J lost 5 bases, and 4 bases lay in between. Germline CDR1 reads MNHEY; CDR2 reads SVGEGT. The CDR3 loop reads CASSYPYQPQHF. CDR3 bases: TGTGCCAGCAGTTACCCTTATCAGCCCCAGCATTTT.

This clonotype was observed a handful of times. The chain recombines TRBV29-1 with TRBJ1-1, with a tentative D call TRBD1 (5 bases). The CDR3 is 13 amino acids. Germline-derived CDR1 and CDR2 are SQVTM and ANQGSEA. V lost 7 bases and J lost 5, with 17 bases in between. This CDR3 reads CSAGRRGPTEAFF. CDR3 coding DNA: TGCAGCGCTGGTCGGCGGGGACCAACTGAAGCTTTCTTT. The entire variable domain, with the rest obtained from reference TRBV29-1 and TRBJ1-1, is as follows: SAVISQKPSRDICQRGTSLTIQCQVDSQVTMMFWYRQQPGQSLTLIATANQGSEATYESGFVIDKFPISRPNLTFSTLTVSNMSPEDSSIYLCSAGRRGPTEAFFGQGTRLTVV.

The sample holds many counts of this clonotype. The V gene is TRBV29-1, the J gene TRBJ2-2, with D perhaps matching TRBD1 (6 bases). The CDR3 is 11 amino acids. In germline, CDR1 is SQVTM, CDR2 ANQGSEA. V lost 6 bases and J 10 bases, leaving 12 bases between the germline ends. The DNA of the CDR3 is TGCAGCGTAGTACAGGGTCCGGAGCTGTTTTTT. Amino acids: CSVVQGPELFF.

This clonotype has a count of ten or more. The chain links TRBV5-6 to TRBJ2-3; D gene ambiguous. The ends were cut back, 1 base at V and 4 bases at J, with 10 bases in the middle. Germline CDR1 and CDR2: SGHDT and YYEEEE. The CDR3 totals 14 residues. This chain's CDR3 is CASSLRTSPDTQYF. Here the CDR3 DNA reads TGTGCCAGCAGCTTGCGGACCAGCCCAGATACGCAGTATTTT. The complete variable domain, with remaining parts taken from reference TRBV5-6 and TRBJ2-3, reads DAGVTQSPTHLIKTRGQQVTLRCSPKSGHDTVSWYQQALGQGPQFIFQYYEEEERQRGNFPDRFSGHQFPNYSSELNVNALLLGDSALYLCASSLRTSPDTQYFGPGTRLTVL.

The genes are TRBV20-1 and TRBJ2-4; 10 bases are shared with TRBD2. J gave up 8 bases and V 3 bases, and 10 bases lay outside the gene matches. The CDR3 totals 15 residues. Germline lookup yields CDR1 DFQATT and CDR2 SNEGSKA (reference sequence). This chain's CDR3 is CSARPMSGGADIQYF. CDR3 coding DNA: TGCAGTGCTAGGCCCATGAGCGGGGGGGCTGACATTCAGTACTTC.

This clonotype was found a few times. The rearrangement links TRBV5-1 to TRBJ2-1; no definite D call. V lost 2 bases to trimming and J lost 5 bases, with 14 bases between them. CDR3 length: 15 amino acids. Germline CDR1 is SGHRS and CDR2 is YFSETQ. In DNA, the CDR3 is TGCGCCAGCAGCTTCGGTTCCTCTAGGGACAATGAGCAGTTCTTC. It codes for CASSFGSSRDNEQFF.

Concerning this clonotype: Its ends do not fully match the called genes, so a read error is possible. The chain couples TRBV28 to TRBJ2-6, with D perhaps matching TRBD1 or TRBD2 (5 bases each). The germline V gene has CDR1 MDHEN and CDR2 SYDVKM. The length of the CDR3 is 19 residues. The CDR3 DNA reads TGTACCAGCAGTTTATGGAGCCCGGGACGGATCTCTGGGGCCAACGTCCTGACTTTC. This sequence encodes CTSSLWSPGRISGANVLTF.

This clonotype was seen only a few times. The chain recombines TRBV20-1 with TRBJ2-7; D tentatively reads TRBD1 or TRBD2 (5 bases each). V was pared by 7 bases and J by 2 bases, with 12 bases between. The germline CDR1 and CDR2 sequences are DFQATT and SNEGSKA (reference sequence). This CDR3 has 12 residues. DNA of the CDR3: TGCAGTGTCCCGGGACCTACCTACGAGCAGTACTTC. Translation: CSVPGPTYEQYF.

The sample holds many counts of this clonotype. The chain uses TRBV20-1 and TRBJ2-7, with 7 positions matching TRBD1. The CDR3 runs 14 residues. The junction had 11 bases not matched to a gene; V was cut back by 6 bases and J by 3 bases. Germline V gene lookup returns CDR1 DFQATT and CDR2 SNEGSKA (reference sequence). The CDR3 DNA reads as TGCAGTGCCCCGGGGAGAGGGGGCATCTACGAGCAGTACTTC. This translates into CSAPGRGGIYEQYF.

The chain couples TRBV6-2 or TRBV6-3 to TRBJ2-1; D is unclear. The V and J ends lost 7 bases and 7 bases respectively, with 17 bases between them. CDR1 is MNHEY and CDR2 is SVGEGT in the germline V gene. The CDR3 contains 14 residues. CDR3 sequence (DNA): TGTGCCAGCACCCCGGGCCTACGAGTTAATGAGCAGTTCTTC. This encodes CASTPGLRVNEQFF.